This entry lists 25 T cell receptor beta chains sequenced from one sample in a study of shared clonotypes between healthy human individuals. The table came from immunoSEQ multiplex PCR; TCRdb's copy has only in-frame clones and leaves some out. This table holds some 2.3 million clones, approximately 93% found once. The sequenced sample was naive CD4+ T cells from PBMCs. The sample's subset: CD45RA+ positively selected. The receptors originated from a man in his late teens or twenties in good health. Some clones in this sample may be carry-over from other donors' samples.

The chain is built from TRBV28 and TRBJ1-2, with D uncertain. The CDR3 is 13 amino acids. Germline values: CDR1 MDHEN, CDR2 SYDVKM. The germline V and J ends were trimmed by 8 bases and 8 bases, with 18 bases remaining between them. CDR3 nucleotides: TGTGCCAGCTCACTATCCACCTTCCGCGGCTACACCTTC. Residues: CASSLSTFRGYTF.

This clone was detected a few times. This sequence joins TRBV19 and TRBJ1-5, with D perhaps matching TRBD1 (6 bases). Germline V CDR1 and CDR2: LNHDA, SQIVND (reference sequence). The CDR3 consists of 16 residues. V lost 10 bases and J 1 base, leaving 20 bases between the germline ends. The CDR3 here is CATSLRGAGSNQPQHF. CDR3 bases: TGTGCCACTTCACTGAGGGGGGCAGGGAGCAATCAGCCCCAGCATTTT.

Only one count was recorded for this clone. J is TRBJ1-2 and V is TRBV18; D remains unclear. V lost 0 bases and J 6 bases, leaving 11 bases between the germline ends. The CDR3 extends over 14 amino acids. The germline V gene has CDR1 KGHSH and CDR2 LQKENI. For the CDR3, the DNA is TGTGCCAGCTCACCACCGGTGGTATTGGATGGCTACACCTTC. Protein sequence: CASSPPVVLDGYTF.

This chain joins TRBV2 and TRBJ2-1; 13 bases are shared with TRBD2. This CDR3 comprises 18 residues. CDR1 and CDR2 from the germline V gene are SNHLY and FYNNEI. V dropped 4 bases and J dropped 7; count of bases not matched to a gene: 13. The CDR3 DNA follows: TGTGCCAGCAGTGTTGCATGGCGAGGACTAGCGGGAGCAAATGAGCAGTTCTTC. This encodes CASSVAWRGLAGANEQFF.

A few counts support this clone. This chain uses TRBV5-6 with TRBJ1-1; D gene uncertain. The CDR3 runs to 15 residues. V lost 1 base and J lost 6, with 16 bases in between. Germline V gene lookup returns CDR1 SGHDT and CDR2 YYEEEE. In DNA form, the CDR3 reads TGTGCCAGCAGCTTGATCGGCACGGGGAGGGCTGAAGCTTTCTTT. It specifies CASSLIGTGRAEAFF.

The rearrangement uses TRBV5-4 and TRBJ2-5; TRBD1 aligns across 8 bases. Trimming cost V 4 bases and J 4 bases; bases outside gene matches: 9. From germline, CDR1 is SGHNT and CDR2 YYREEE (reference sequence). The CDR3 has 15 residues. CDR3 sequence: CASSVRQGARETQYF. The CDR3 DNA sequence: TGTGCCAGCAGCGTGAGGCAGGGGGCTAGAGAGACCCAGTACTTC.

The V and J genes are TRBV7-9 and TRBJ1-5; possible D gene TRBD1, 5 bases. This CDR3 comprises 14 residues. With 3 bases removed from V and 9 bases from J, the gap between germline ends came to 15 bases. Germline V lookup: CDR1 SEHNR, CDR2 FQNEAQ (reference sequence). Written as DNA, the CDR3 is TGTGCCAGCAGCTTCACGGGGGTCCTCGGGCCCCAGCATTTT. This gives the protein CASSFTGVLGPQHF. Filled out from reference TRBV7-9 and TRBJ1-5, the complete variable domain reads DTGVSQNPRHKITKRGQNVTFRCDPISEHNRLYWYRQTLGQGPEFLTYFQNEAQLEKSRLLSDRFSAERPKGSFSTLEIQRTEQGDSAMYLCASSFTGVLGPQHFGDGTRLSIL.

This chain links TRBV7-9 with TRBJ1-4, with a tentative D call TRBD1 (5 bases). Trimming left V 0 bases short and J 2 bases short, with 10 bases between. CDR1 and CDR2 from the germline V gene are SEHNR and FQNEAQ (reference sequence). The CDR3 runs to 16 residues. The CDR3 spells CASSLATGPTNEKLFF. CDR3 bases: TGTGCCAGCAGCTTAGCTACGGGGCCTACTAATGAAAAACTGTTTTTT.

The genes are TRBV18 and TRBJ2-7; D not resolved. V was trimmed by 3 bases and J by 0 bases, leaving 9 bases between them. The germline gives CDR1 KGHSH, CDR2 LQKENI. The CDR3 spans 14 residues. CDR3 bases: TGTGCCAGCTCACCTCTGTTTAGCTCCTACGAGCAGTACTTC. Translating gives CASSPLFSSYEQYF. The full variable domain, rest sourced from reference TRBV18 and TRBJ2-7, is NAGVMQNPRHLVRRRGQEARLRCSPMKGHSHVYWYRQLPEEGLKFMVYLQKENIIDESGMPKERFSAEFPKEGPSILRIQQVVRGDSAAYFCASSPLFSSYEQYFGPGTRLTVT.

This chain joins TRBV30 and TRBJ2-3; D possibly corresponds to TRBD1 (6 bases). There are 14 residues in the CDR3. Germline V CDR1 and CDR2: GTSNPN, SVGIG (reference sequence). V dropped 5 bases and J dropped 0 bases, with 12 bases sitting between them. Here the CDR3 reads CAWGGQLSTDTQYF. CDR3 DNA: TGTGCCTGGGGCGGACAGTTAAGCACAGATACGCAGTATTTT.

The gene calls are TRBV6-1 and TRBJ1-2, with D hard to call. V gave up 2 bases and J gave up 8 bases, with 18 bases separating them. The CDR3 length is 15 residues. CDR1 is MNHNS, CDR2 SASEGT, per germline. The CDR3 protein is CASSEKGARWRGYTF. The CDR3 DNA sequence: TGTGCCAGCAGTGAAAAGGGTGCGCGGTGGCGAGGCTACACCTTC.

Comment on this clone: This sample also contains other DNA sequences that code for the same CDR3. V and J are TRBV7-9 and TRBJ2-2, with unresolved D. Trimming stripped 2 bases from V and 4 bases from J, with 5 bases between. Germline V CDR1 and CDR2: SEHNR, FQNEAQ (reference sequence). The CDR3 runs 13 residues. The CDR3 loop is CASSLRGTGELFF. The DNA for the CDR3 is TGTGCCAGCAGCTTAAGAGGCACCGGGGAGCTGTTTTTT.

A single count supports this clone. This chain uses TRBV5-1 with TRBJ1-1; tentative D call: TRBD1 (6 bases). V was shortened by 2 bases and J by 5 bases, with 16 bases between the two germline ends. CDR3 length: 15 amino acids. CDR1 SGHRS and CDR2 YFSETQ come from the germline V gene. The CDR3 nucleotides read TGCGCCAGCAGCTTCCAGGGGCTCGGGTGGACTGAAGCTTTCTTT. It is translated as CASSFQGLGWTEAFF. The entire variable domain, with the rest obtained from reference TRBV5-1 and TRBJ1-1, is as follows: KAGVTQTPRYLIKTRGQQVTLSCSPISGHRSVSWYQQTPGQGLQFLFEYFSETQRNKGNFPGRFSGRQFSNSRSEMNVSTLELGDSALYLCASSFQGLGWTEAFFGQGTRLTVV.

This CDR3 reads CASSIFSGRNTEAFF. The CDR3, as DNA: TGTGCCAGTAGTATATTTTCAGGGAGAAACACTGAAGCTTTCTTT. This chain uses TRBV19 with TRBJ1-1, with D perhaps matching TRBD1 (5 bases). In germline, CDR1 is LNHDA, CDR2 SQIVND (reference sequence). This CDR3 is 15 amino acids long. V was pared by 2 bases and J by 2 bases, with 12 bases between.

This clone was detected only once. The genes are TRBV2 and TRBJ2-2; 10 bases are a match to TRBD2. This CDR3 has 15 residues. Unmatched junction bases numbered 9, after V lost 8 bases and J lost 6 bases. The germline gives CDR1 SNHLY, CDR2 FYNNEI. CDR3 amino acids: CASSRTSGGSGELFF. The DNA of the CDR3 is TGTGCCAGCTCACGGACTAGCGGAGGGTCCGGGGAGCTGTTTTTT.

The gene calls are TRBV18 and TRBJ1-1; unclear D gene. Trimming removed 2 bases from V and 3 bases from J, with 7 bases in between. Germline assignment: CDR1 KGHSH and CDR2 LQKENI. CDR3 length: 13 amino acids. In DNA form, the CDR3 reads TGTGCCAGCTCACCAAAGGGCGACACTGAAGCTTTCTTT. Residues: CASSPKGDTEAFF.

The J gene is TRBJ2-3, the V gene TRBV18; 9 nucleotides agree with TRBD1. Germline CDR1 is KGHSH and CDR2 is LQKENI. The CDR3 spans 17 residues. Losses at the gene ends were 4 bases for V and 2 bases for J; bases not matched to a gene: 10. The chain's CDR3 is CASSLKGRTGVTDTQYF. CDR3 nucleotide sequence: TGTGCCAGCTCACTTAAGGGGAGGACAGGGGTCACAGATACGCAGTATTTT.

This chain uses TRBV19 with TRBJ1-4; tentatively, D is TRBD1 (5 bases). This CDR3 contains 17 residues. CDR1 is LNHDA and CDR2 is SQIVND in the germline V gene (reference sequence). The V gene lost 6 bases and the J gene lost 8 bases, with 25 bases spanning the gap. This CDR3 reads CASSALKWTIPGEKLFF. For the CDR3, the DNA is TGTGCCAGTAGCGCACTAAAATGGACAATCCCTGGGGAAAAACTGTTTTTT.

This chain joins TRBV28 and TRBJ1-5; D possibly corresponds to TRBD1 (5 bases). CDR1 and CDR2 (germline): MDHEN, SYDVKM. This CDR3 is built from 18 residues. Trimming pared 0 bases from V and 2 bases from J, leaving 17 bases between. CDR3 sequence: CASSLWTWGRQGNQPQHF. CDR3 nucleotides: TGTGCCAGCAGTTTATGGACTTGGGGACGACAAGGCAATCAGCCCCAGCATTTT.

V is TRBV5-1 and J is TRBJ2-3, with 7 bases aligning to TRBD2. Per the germline V gene, CDR1 is SGHRS and CDR2 is YFSETQ. The CDR3 has 16 amino acids. V was pared by 0 bases and J by 6 bases, with 10 bases of the junction left unmatched. The CDR3: CASSLGWTSPTDTQYF. CDR3 nucleotides: TGCGCCAGCAGCTTGGGGTGGACTAGTCCGACTGATACGCAGTATTTT.

V gene TRBV2 combines with J gene TRBJ1-2, with D maybe TRBD1 (6 bases). Trimming removed 3 bases at V and 7 bases at J, with 12 bases between. The CDR3 totals 13 residues. Germline V lookup: CDR1 SNHLY, CDR2 FYNNEI. The CDR3 coding sequence is TGTGCCAGCAGTGACCTTTTAGGGGGTGGCTACACCTTC. Amino acid sequence: CASSDLLGGGYTF.

As DNA, the CDR3 is TGTGCCAGCAGCTTAGAAGGGGGCAATGAGCAGTTCTTC. Translated, it gives CASSLEGGNEQFF. V gene TRBV11-2 combines with J gene TRBJ2-1, with D tentatively TRBD1 (6 bases). With 0 bases removed from V and 6 bases from J, the gap between germline ends came to 6 bases. The CDR3 runs 13 residues. Germline values: CDR1 SGHAT, CDR2 FQNNGV.

This rearrangement joins TRBV9 to TRBJ1-1; D is unresolved. The CDR3 loop spans 14 amino acids. Between the trimmed V and J ends, which lost 4 bases and 2 bases, there was a span of 12 bases. Germline CDR1 and CDR2: SGDLS and YYNGEE. CDR3 loop: CASSPYNKNTEAFF. In nucleotides, the CDR3 is TGTGCCAGCAGCCCCTACAATAAAAACACTGAAGCTTTCTTT.

This chain links TRBV4-1 with TRBJ2-2; 7 bases line up with TRBD2. In germline, CDR1 is MGHRA, CDR2 YSYEKL. The V gene end was trimmed by 2 bases and the J gene end by 7 bases; junction bases not matched to a gene: 4. The CDR3 runs 14 residues. The CDR3 bases are TGCGCCAGCAGCCAACTACCGGGGGGCGGGGAGCTGTTTTTT. It encodes CASSQLPGGGELFF.

The chain has TRBV19 and TRBJ2-6; TRBD1 matches 11 bases. CDR3 length: 20 amino acids. Germline V gives CDR1 LNHDA, CDR2 SQIVND (reference sequence). The trim removed 5 bases at V and 4 bases at J, leaving 16 bases unmatched. The CDR3 loop is CASSPSTPGQGVSGANVLTF. The CDR3, as DNA: TGTGCCAGTAGTCCCTCGACCCCGGGACAGGGGGTTTCGGGGGCCAACGTCCTGACTTTC. Complete variable domain (other parts from reference TRBV19 and TRBJ2-6): DGGITQSPKYLFRKEGQNVTLSCEQNLNHDAMYWYRQDPGQGLRLIYYSQIVNDFQKGDIAEGYSVSREKKESFPLTVTSAQKNPTAFYLCASSPSTPGQGVSGANVLTFGAGSRLTVL.